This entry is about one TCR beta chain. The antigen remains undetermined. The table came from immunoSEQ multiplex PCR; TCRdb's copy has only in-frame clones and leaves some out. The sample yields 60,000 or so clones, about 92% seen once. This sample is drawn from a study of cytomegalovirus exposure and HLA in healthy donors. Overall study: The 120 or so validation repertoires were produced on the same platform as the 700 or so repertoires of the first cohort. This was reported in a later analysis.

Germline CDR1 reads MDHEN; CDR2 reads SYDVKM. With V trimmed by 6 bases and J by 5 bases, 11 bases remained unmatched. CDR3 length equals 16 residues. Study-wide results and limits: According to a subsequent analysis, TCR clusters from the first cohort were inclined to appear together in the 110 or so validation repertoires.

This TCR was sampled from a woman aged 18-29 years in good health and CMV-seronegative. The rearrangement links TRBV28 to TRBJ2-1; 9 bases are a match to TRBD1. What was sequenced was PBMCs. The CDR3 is CASSLGAGQGHNEQFF. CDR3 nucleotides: TGTGCCAGCAGCCTTGGAGCGGGACAGGGCCACAATGAGCAGTTCTTC.